This T cell receptor (beta chain) was observed in a study of T cell changes during pregnancy in multiple sclerosis. This clone was observed a single time. This CDR3 has 15 residues. Trimming removed 1 base from V and 7 bases from J, with 16 bases in between. Germline V gives CDR1 MGHRA, CDR2 YSYEKL. Profiled with immunoSEQ multiplex PCR; TCRdb holds only in-frame clones, not every one. This table has around 33,000 clones, roughly 89% appearing once. The receptor was derived from a female donor with multiple sclerosis, enrolled in a pregnancy study. Source: CD8+ T cells from peripheral blood mononuclear cells, taken before pregnancy. The J gene is TRBJ1-1, the V gene TRBV4-1, with a possible D match to TRBD1 (6 bases). CDR3 DNA: TGCGCCAGCAGCCAAGGGTCGGCAGGGGCGGGTGAAGCTTTCTTT. Its translation is CASSQGSAGAGEAFF.